The clone carrying this T cell receptor (beta chain) was detected a few times. Its target is unknown. This sample was included in a study of T-cell reconstitution after alpha-beta-depleted transplantation in children. Library preparation (for TCRbeta) was performed with unique molecular identifiers. TCRdb independently ran MiXCR on the PCR reads; one entry per CDR3 protein. The table lists 540,000 or so distinct CDR3 sequences, under 30% of them singletons, with 11% to 15% in the top ten. Study findings and constraints: T cells produced anew were the main source of T-cell counts and diversity one year after transplant. The high TCRbeta diversity at day 60 in some patients came from surviving recipient T cells and thymic progenitors. The origin of alpha-beta T cells about two months after transplant was reportedly several hundred expanded graft clones.

Germline lookup yields CDR1 MNHEY and CDR2 SVGAGI. This CDR3 is built from 15 residues. V shed 2 bases and J shed 1 base, with 11 bases lying between them. This TCR came from a boy less than two years old who had a stem cell transplant for acute myeloid leukemia, so the T cells may come from the graft donor. The material was PBMCs, mostly from graft donor cells, obtained 360 days after TCRalphabeta/CD19-depleted stem cell transplant. The rearrangement links TRBV6-5 to TRBJ2-5, with TRBD1 as a possible D gene (6 bases). The CDR3 DNA sequence: TGTGCCAGCAGTTACGTTACAGGGCCCCAAGAGACCCAGTACTTC. It encodes CASSYVTGPQETQYF.